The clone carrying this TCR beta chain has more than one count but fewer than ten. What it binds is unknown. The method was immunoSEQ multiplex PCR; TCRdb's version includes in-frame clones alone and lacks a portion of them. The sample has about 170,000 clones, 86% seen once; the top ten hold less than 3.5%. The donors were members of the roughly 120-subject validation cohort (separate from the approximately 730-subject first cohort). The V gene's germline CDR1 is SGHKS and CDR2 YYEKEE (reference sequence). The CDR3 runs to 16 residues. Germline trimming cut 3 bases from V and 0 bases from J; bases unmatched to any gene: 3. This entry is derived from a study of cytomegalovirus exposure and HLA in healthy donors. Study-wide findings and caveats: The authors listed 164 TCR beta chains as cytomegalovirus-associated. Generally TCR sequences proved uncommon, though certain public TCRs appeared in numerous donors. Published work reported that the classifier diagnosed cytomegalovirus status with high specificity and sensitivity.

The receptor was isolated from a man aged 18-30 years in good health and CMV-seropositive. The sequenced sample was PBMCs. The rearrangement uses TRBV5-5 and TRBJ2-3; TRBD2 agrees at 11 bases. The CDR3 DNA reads TGTGCCAGCAGCTGGCTAGCGGGGGGAAGCACAGATACGCAGTATTTT. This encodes CASSWLAGGSTDTQYF.